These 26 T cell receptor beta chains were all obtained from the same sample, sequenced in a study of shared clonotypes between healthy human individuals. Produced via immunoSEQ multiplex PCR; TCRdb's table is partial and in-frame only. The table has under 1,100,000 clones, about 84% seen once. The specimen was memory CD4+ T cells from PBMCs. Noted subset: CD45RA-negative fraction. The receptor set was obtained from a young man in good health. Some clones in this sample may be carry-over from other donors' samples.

The CDR3 is CASSPGTSGRREDEQFF. CDR3 nucleotide sequence: TGCGCCAGCAGTCCCGGGACTAGCGGGAGACGGGAAGATGAGCAGTTCTTC. V gene TRBV23-1 combines with J gene TRBJ2-1; 14 bases map to TRBD2. TRBV23-1 counts as an open reading frame of uncertain function. The CDR3 covers 17 residues. Trimming took 4 bases from V and 8 from J; bases not matched to a gene: 10.

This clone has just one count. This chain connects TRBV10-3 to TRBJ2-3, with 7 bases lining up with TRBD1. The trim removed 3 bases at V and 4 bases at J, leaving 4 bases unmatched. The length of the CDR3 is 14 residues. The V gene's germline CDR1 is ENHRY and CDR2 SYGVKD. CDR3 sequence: CAISDRQGPDTQYF. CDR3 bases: TGTGCCATCAGTGACCGACAGGGCCCAGATACGCAGTATTTT.

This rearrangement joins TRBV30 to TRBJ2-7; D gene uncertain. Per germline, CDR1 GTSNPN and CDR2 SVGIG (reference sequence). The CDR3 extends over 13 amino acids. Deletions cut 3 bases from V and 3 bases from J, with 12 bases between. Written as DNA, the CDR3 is TGTGCCTGGAGATCGACAAAACTCTACGAGCAGTACTTC. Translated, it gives CAWRSTKLYEQYF.

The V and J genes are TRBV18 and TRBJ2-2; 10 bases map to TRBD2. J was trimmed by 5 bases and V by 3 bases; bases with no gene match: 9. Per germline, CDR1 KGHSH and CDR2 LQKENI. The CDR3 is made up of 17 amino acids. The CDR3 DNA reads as TGTGCCAGCTCACCGGGGACTAGCGCCATTGGTACCGGGGAGCTGTTTTTT. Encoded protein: CASSPGTSAIGTGELFF.

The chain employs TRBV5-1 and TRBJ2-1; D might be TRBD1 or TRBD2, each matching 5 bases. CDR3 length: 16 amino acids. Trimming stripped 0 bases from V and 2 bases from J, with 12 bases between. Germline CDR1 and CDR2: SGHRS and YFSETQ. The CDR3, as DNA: TGCGCCAGCAGCTTGGCCGGGGTGACAGCCTACAATGAGCAGTTCTTC. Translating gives CASSLAGVTAYNEQFF.

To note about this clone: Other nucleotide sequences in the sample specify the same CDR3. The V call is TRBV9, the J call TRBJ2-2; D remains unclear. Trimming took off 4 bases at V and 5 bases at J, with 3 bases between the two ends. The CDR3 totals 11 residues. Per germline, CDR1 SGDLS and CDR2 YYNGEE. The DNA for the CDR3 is TGTGCCAGCAGCCGTACCGGGGAGCTGTTTTTT. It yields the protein CASSRTGELFF.

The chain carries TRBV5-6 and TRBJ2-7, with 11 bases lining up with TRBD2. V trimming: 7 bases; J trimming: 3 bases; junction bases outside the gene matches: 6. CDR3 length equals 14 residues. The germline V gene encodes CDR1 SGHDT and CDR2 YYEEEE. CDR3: CASGGLAGSYEQYF. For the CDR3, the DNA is TGTGCCAGCGGCGGACTAGCGGGCAGCTACGAGCAGTACTTC.

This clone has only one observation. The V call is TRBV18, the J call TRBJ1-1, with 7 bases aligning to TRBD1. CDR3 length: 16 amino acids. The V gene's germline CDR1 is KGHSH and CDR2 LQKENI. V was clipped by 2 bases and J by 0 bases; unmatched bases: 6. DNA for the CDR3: TGTGCCAGCTCACCAAGACAGGGAGGGATGAACACTGAAGCTTTCTTT. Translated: CASSPRQGGMNTEAFF.

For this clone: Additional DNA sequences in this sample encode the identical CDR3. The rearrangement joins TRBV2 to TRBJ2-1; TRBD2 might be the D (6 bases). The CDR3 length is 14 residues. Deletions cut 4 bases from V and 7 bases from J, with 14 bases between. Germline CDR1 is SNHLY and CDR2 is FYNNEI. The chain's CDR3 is CASSVGGVGNEQFF. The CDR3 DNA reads TGTGCCAGCAGTGTCGGGGGAGTAGGTAATGAGCAGTTCTTC. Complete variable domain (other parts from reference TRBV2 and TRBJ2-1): EPEVTQTPSHQVTQMGQEVILRCVPISNHLYFYWYRQILGQKVEFLVSFYNNEISEKSEIFDDQFSVERPDGSNFTLKIRSTKLEDSAMYFCASSVGGVGNEQFFGPGTRLTVL.

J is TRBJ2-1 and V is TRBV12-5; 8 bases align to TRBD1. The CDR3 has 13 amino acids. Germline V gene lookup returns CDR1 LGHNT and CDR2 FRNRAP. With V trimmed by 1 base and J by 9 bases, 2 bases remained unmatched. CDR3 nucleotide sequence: TGTGCTAGTGGTTTGGAACAGGGGGTTGAGCAGTTCTTC. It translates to CASGLEQGVEQFF.

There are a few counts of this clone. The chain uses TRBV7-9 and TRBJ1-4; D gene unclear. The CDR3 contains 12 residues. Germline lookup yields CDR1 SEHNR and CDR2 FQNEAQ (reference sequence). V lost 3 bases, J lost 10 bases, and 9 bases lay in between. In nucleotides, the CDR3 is TGTGCCAGCAGCTTGGTACGGGGAAAACTGTTTTTT. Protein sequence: CASSLVRGKLFF.

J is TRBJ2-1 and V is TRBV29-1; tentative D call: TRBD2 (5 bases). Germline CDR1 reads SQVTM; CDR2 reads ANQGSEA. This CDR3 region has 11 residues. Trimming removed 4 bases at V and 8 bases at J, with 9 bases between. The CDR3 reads CSVAPGDEQFF. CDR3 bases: TGCAGCGTTGCCCCCGGGGATGAGCAGTTCTTC.

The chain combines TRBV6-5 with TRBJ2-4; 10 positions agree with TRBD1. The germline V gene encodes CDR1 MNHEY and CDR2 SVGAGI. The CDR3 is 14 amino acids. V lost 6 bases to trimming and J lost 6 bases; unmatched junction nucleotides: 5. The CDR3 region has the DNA TGTGCCAGCAGAAGGACAGGGGGGGTAAACATTCAGTACTTC. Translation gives CASRRTGGVNIQYF.

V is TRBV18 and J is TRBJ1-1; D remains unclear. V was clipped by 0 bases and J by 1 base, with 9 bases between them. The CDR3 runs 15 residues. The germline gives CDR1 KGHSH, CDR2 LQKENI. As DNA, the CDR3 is TGTGCCAGCTCACCACCCTCGGGGAAGAACACTGAAGCTTTCTTT. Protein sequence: CASSPPSGKNTEAFF.

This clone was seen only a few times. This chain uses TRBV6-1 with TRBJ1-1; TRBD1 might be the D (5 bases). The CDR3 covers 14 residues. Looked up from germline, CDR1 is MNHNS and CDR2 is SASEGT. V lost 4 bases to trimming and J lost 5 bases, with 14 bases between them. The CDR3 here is CASSVKGGETEAFF. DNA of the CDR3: TGTGCCAGCAGTGTAAAGGGAGGGGAGACTGAAGCTTTCTTT.

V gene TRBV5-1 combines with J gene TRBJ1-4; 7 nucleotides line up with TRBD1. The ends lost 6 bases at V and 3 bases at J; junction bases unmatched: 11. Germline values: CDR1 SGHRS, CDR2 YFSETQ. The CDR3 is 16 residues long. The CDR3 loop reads CASTSGGQGANEKLFF. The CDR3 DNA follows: TGCGCCAGCACCTCGGGCGGGCAGGGGGCTAATGAAAAACTGTTTTTT.

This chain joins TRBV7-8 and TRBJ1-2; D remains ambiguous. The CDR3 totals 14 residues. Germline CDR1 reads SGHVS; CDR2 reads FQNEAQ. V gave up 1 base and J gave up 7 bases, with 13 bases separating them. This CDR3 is CASSLGERMSGYTF. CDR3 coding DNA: TGTGCCAGCAGCTTAGGGGAAAGGATGAGTGGCTACACCTTC.

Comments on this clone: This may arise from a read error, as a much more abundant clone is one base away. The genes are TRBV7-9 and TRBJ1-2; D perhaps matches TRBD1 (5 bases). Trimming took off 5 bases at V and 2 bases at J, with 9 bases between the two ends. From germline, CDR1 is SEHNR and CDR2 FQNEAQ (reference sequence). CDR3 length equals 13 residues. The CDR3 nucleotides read TGTGCCAGCAGCCCTGACAGAAACTATGGCTACACCTTC. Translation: CASSPDRNYGYTF.

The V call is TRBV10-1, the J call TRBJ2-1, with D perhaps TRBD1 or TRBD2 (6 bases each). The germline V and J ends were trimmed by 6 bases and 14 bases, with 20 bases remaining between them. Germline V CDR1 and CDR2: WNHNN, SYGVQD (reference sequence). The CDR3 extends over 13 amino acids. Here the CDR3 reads CASRTGAPIRKFF. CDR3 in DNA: TGCGCCAGCAGAACGGGGGCCCCCATTCGTAAGTTCTTC.

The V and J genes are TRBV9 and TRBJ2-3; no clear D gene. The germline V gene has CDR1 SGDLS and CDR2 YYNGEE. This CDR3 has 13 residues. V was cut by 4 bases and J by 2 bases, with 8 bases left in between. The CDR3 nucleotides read TGTGCCAGCAGCTCCCAAATCACAGATACGCAGTATTTT. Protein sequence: CASSSQITDTQYF.

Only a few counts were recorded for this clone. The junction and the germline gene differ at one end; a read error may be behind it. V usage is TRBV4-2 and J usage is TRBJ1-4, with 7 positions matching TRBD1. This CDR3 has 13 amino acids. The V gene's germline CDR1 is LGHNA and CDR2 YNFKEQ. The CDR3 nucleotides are TGTGCCAGCAGCCTGACCCGTTGGGACAGACCCAATTTT. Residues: CASSLTRWDRPNF.

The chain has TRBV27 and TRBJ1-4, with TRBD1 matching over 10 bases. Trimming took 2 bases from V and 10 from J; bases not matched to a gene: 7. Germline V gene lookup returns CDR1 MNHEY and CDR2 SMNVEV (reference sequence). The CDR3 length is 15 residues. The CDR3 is CASSLLPGQGTKLFF. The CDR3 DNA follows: TGTGCCAGCAGTTTACTCCCGGGACAGGGGACAAAACTGTTTTTT.

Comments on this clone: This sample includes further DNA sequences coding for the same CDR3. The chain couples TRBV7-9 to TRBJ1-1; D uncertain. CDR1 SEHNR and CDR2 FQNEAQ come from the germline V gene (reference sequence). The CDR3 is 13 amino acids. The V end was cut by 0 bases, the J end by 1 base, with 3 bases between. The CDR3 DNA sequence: TGTGCCAGCAGCTTAGCAGAGAACACTGAAGCTTTCTTT. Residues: CASSLAENTEAFF.

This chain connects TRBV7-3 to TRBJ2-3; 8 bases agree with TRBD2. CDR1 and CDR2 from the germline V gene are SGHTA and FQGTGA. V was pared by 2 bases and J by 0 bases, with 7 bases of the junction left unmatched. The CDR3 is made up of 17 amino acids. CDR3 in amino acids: CASSLYGGATSTDTQYF. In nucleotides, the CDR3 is TGTGCCAGCAGCTTATACGGGGGGGCGACTAGCACAGATACGCAGTATTTT.

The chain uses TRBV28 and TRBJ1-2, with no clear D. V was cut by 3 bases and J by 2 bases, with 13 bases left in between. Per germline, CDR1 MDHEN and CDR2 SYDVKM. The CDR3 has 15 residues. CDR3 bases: TGTGCCAGCAGTTTGTGGCAGGCTATGAACTATGGCTACACCTTC. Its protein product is CASSLWQAMNYGYTF.

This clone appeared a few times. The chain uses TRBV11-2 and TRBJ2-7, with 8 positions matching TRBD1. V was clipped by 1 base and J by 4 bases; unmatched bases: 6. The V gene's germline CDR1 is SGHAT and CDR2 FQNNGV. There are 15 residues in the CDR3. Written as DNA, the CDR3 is TGTGCCAGCAGCTTAGGCAGGGGGCGCGGGTACGAGCAGTACTTC. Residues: CASSLGRGRGYEQYF.